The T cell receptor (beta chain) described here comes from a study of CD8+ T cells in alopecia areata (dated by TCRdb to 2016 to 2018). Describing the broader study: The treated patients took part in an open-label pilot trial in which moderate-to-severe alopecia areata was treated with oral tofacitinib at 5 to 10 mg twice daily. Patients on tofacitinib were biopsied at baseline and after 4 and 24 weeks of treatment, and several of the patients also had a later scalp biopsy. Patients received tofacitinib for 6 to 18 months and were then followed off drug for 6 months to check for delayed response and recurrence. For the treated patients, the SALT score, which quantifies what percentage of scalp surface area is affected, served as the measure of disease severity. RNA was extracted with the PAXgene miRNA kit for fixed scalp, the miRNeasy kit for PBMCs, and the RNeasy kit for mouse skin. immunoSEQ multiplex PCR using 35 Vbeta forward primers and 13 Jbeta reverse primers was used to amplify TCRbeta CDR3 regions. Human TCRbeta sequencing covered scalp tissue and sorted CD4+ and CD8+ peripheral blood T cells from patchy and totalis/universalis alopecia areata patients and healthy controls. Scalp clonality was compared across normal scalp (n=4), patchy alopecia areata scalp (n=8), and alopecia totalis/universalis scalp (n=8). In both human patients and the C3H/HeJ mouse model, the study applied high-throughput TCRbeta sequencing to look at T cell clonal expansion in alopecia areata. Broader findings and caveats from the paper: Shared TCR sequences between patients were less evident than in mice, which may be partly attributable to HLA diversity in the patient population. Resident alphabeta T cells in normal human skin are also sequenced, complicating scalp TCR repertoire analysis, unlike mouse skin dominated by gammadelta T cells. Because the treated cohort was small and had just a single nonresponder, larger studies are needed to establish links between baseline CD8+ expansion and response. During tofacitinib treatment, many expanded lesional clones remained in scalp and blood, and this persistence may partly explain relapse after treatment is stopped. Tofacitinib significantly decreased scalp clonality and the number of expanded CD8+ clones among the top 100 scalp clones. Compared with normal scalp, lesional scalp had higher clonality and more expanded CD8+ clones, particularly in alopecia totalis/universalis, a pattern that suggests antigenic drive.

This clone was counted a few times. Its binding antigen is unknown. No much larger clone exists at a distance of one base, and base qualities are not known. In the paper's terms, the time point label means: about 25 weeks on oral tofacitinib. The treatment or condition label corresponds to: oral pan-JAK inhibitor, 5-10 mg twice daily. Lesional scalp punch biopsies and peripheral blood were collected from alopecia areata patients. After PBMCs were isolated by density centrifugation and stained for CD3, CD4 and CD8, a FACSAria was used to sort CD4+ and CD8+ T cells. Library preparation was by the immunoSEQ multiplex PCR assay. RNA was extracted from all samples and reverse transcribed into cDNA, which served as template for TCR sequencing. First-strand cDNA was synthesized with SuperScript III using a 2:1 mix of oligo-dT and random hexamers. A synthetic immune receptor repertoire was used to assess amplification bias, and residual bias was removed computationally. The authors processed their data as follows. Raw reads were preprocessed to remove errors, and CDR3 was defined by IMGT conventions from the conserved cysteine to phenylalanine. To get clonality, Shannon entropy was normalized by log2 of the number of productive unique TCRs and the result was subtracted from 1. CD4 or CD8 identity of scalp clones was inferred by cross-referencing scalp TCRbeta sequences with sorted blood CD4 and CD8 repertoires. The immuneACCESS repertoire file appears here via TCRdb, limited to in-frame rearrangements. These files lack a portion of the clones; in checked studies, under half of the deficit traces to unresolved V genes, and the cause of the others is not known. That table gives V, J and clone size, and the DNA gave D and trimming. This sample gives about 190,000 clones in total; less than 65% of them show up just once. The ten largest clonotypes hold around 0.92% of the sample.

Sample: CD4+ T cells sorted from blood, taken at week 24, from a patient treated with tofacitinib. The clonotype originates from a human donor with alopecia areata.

The DNA sequence is given as TGTGCCAGCAGTGTTGGACCAGGTTTGATATCACGGCCCCAGCATTTT. Its protein reads: CASSVGPGLISRPQHF. The receptor chain draws on TRBV2 and TRBJ1-5; no D segment can be confidently identified. From the germline V gene, CDR1 is SNHLY and CDR2 is FYNNEI. At the junction V is shortened by 4 bases and J by 9 bases, with 22 bases in between. Including the terminal cysteine and phenylalanine, the CDR3 comprises 16 residues. Kept here is only the CDR3 DNA, which spans 48 bases and is read in frame from base 1.